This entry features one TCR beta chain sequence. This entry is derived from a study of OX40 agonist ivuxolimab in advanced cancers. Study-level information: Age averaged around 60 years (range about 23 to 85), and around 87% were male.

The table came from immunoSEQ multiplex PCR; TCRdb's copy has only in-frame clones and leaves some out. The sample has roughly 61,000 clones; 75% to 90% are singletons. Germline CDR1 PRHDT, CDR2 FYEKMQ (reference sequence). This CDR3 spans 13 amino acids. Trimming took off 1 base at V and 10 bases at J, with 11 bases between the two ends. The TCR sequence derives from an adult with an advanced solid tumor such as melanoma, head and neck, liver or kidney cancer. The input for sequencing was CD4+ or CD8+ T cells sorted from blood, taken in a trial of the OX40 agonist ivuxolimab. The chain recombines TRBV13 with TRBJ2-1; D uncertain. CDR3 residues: CASSLVRAQEQFF. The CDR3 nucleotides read TGTGCCAGCAGCTTAGTAAGGGCCCAGGAGCAGTTCTTC.